This TCR beta chain emerged from a study of shared clonotypes between healthy human individuals. Naive CD8 cells lacked CD45RO and underwent positive selection for CCR7, leaving out terminally differentiated effector memory CD45RA+ cells. All donors were healthy HIV-negative adults lacking recent acute infections or vaccinations. A word on this clone: Its antigen is still unknown.

Whole-study findings and limits: Clonotypes shared by all four donors outscored non-shared clonotypes in generation probability. Represented diversity (both genetic and exposure-history) was limited by the small number of donors. Several donors held about 5% of naive CD4 clonotypes in common.

Trimming removed 4 bases from V and 3 bases from J, with 16 bases in between. This CDR3 has 15 amino acids. In germline, CDR1 is MDHEN, CDR2 SYDVKM. Sequencing used immunoSEQ multiplex PCR; TCRdb keeps in-frame clones, though not all of them. The table records about 2.1 million clones, 90% to 95% of them present only once. This TCR was recovered from a man between 18 and 29 years old in good health. Some clones in this sample may be carry-over from other donors' samples. This chain uses TRBV28 with TRBJ2-7; perhaps TRBD2 as D (6 bases). Sequencing was carried out using naive CD8+ T cells from PBMCs. CDR3 DNA sequence: TGTGCCAGCAGTTCCCGGGGGTCGGTTAACTACGAGCAGTACTTC. Translating it yields CASSSRGSVNYEQYF.